Below, 27 T cell receptor beta chains from the same sample are listed, as sequenced in a study of cytomegalovirus exposure and HLA in healthy donors. The table came from immunoSEQ multiplex PCR; TCRdb's copy has only in-frame clones and leaves some out. This sample carries 220,000 or so clones, around 86% of them seen once, and the ten largest clones take roughly 2%. Sequenced material: PBMCs. The origin of the receptors is a young woman in good health and CMV-seropositive.

This sequence joins TRBV7-6 and TRBJ2-4, with TRBD2 matching over 7 bases. CDR1 and CDR2 from the germline V gene are SGHVS and FNYEAQ. V was clipped by 4 bases and J by 4 bases; unmatched bases: 7. This CDR3 comprises 15 residues. DNA of the CDR3: TGTGCCAGCAGCTCCGAGCGGGAAGGTAAAAACATTCAGTACTTC. Translation: CASSSEREGKNIQYF.

The gene calls are TRBV29-1 and TRBJ2-5; 11 bases match TRBD1. CDR1 is SQVTM and CDR2 is ANQGSEA in the germline V gene. J lost 5 bases, V lost 2 bases, and 4 bases had no gene match. The CDR3 has 14 amino acids. The CDR3: CSVERTGGSETQYF. CDR3 nucleotide sequence: TGCAGCGTTGAAAGGACAGGGGGCTCGGAGACCCAGTACTTC.

The sample holds one count of this clone. The chain carries TRBV5-4 and TRBJ1-2; D gene ambiguous. The CDR3 has 14 residues. Between the trimmed V and J ends, which lost 5 bases and 4 bases, there was a span of 15 bases. Germline V gives CDR1 SGHNT, CDR2 YYREEE (reference sequence). The CDR3 DNA reads TGTGCCAGCAGTTCCCCTAGATTACGCTATGGCTACACCTTC. Translated, it gives CASSSPRLRYGYTF.

This rearrangement joins TRBV5-1 to TRBJ2-7; D is unclear. V lost 4 bases and J 5 bases, leaving 19 bases between the germline ends. The germline V gene encodes CDR1 SGHRS and CDR2 YFSETQ. The CDR3 runs 15 residues. DNA for the CDR3: TGCGCCAGCAGCCCCTGGAGCGATATTGGCGACGAGCAGTACTTC. The encoded protein is CASSPWSDIGDEQYF.

This sequence joins TRBV11-2 and TRBJ2-2, with 8 bases aligning to TRBD2. Trimming at V came to 7 bases and at J to 1 base, leaving 8 bases not matched to a gene. Looked up from germline, CDR1 is SGHAT and CDR2 is FQNNGV. The CDR3 sequence is 16 residues long. CDR3: CASTHPGLENTGELFF. The CDR3 DNA sequence: TGTGCCAGCACCCACCCGGGACTAGAGAACACCGGGGAGCTGTTTTTT.

V and J are TRBV28 and TRBJ2-7; tentatively, D is TRBD1 (6 bases). The length of the CDR3 is 15 residues. The germline V gene encodes CDR1 MDHEN and CDR2 SYDVKM. V was trimmed by 1 base and J by 2 bases, leaving 12 bases between them. In DNA, the CDR3 is TGTGCCAGCAGTTTATTAGGGGGACCAACCTACGAGCAGTACTTC. Translation gives CASSLLGGPTYEQYF.

This chain links TRBV27 with TRBJ1-2, with 10 bases identical to TRBD1. The CDR3 has 12 residues. The germline gives CDR1 MNHEY, CDR2 SMNVEV (reference sequence). The junction had 3 bases not matched to a gene; V was cut back by 6 bases and J by 8 bases. CDR3 nucleotide sequence: TGTGCCAGCAGCTTGGGACAGGGGGGCTACACCTTC. It specifies CASSLGQGGYTF.

The chain combines TRBV2 with TRBJ2-7, with D perhaps TRBD2 (5 bases). Germline values: CDR1 SNHLY, CDR2 FYNNEI. CDR3 length equals 14 residues. Between the trimmed V and J ends, which lost 4 bases and 6 bases, there was a span of 16 bases. The CDR3 protein is CASSVTREVSEQYF. CDR3 nucleotides: TGTGCCAGCAGTGTAACTAGGGAAGTTTCCGAGCAGTACTTC.

This clone occurred a few times. The CDR3 region has the DNA TGTGCCAGCACCCTTGGGGTTGGGCAGGGCAAGCAGTACTTC. As protein: CASTLGVGQGKQYF. This chain connects TRBV5-6 to TRBJ2-7; TRBD1 is a possible D gene (5 bases). Trimming removed 6 bases from V and 8 bases from J, with 21 bases in between. CDR1 and CDR2 from the germline V gene are SGHDT and YYEEEE. The CDR3 has 14 amino acids.

V usage is TRBV4-1 and J usage is TRBJ2-7; D not resolved. This CDR3 contains 14 residues. The V end lost 0 bases, the J end lost 0 bases, and 6 bases lay between the germline ends. Germline values: CDR1 MGHRA, CDR2 YSYEKL. The CDR3 DNA reads as TGCGCCAGCAGCCAAGAGTTGGCCTCCTACGAGCAGTACTTC. This sequence encodes CASSQELASYEQYF.

V usage is TRBV7-3 and J usage is TRBJ2-3, with D maybe TRBD1 (5 bases). CDR1 and CDR2 (germline): SGHTA, FQGTGA. Trimming stripped 5 bases from V and 4 bases from J, with 16 bases between. CDR3 length: 15 amino acids. The CDR3 reads CASSPVGAEADTQYF. CDR3 in DNA: TGTGCCAGCAGCCCCGTTGGGGCGGAAGCAGATACGCAGTATTTT.

The genes are TRBV7-8 and TRBJ2-3; the D gene is possibly TRBD2 (6 bases). The CDR3 spans 15 residues. Trimming took 7 bases from V and 6 from J, leaving 20 bases between them. Germline lookup yields CDR1 SGHVS and CDR2 FQNEAQ. CDR3 residues: CASMYSGTGRDTQYF. The CDR3 DNA follows: TGTGCCAGCATGTACAGTGGGACTGGCAGGGATACGCAGTATTTT.

The count of this clone is one. The gene calls are TRBV28 and TRBJ1-5; no reliable D call. Germline V CDR1 and CDR2: MDHEN, SYDVKM. V shed 4 bases and J shed 9 bases, with 19 bases lying between them. CDR3 size: 15 residues. The CDR3 protein is CASSSTSVVLPPQHF. The CDR3 nucleotides read TGTGCCAGCAGTTCGACATCCGTAGTGCTCCCGCCCCAGCATTTT.

The count of this clone is one. The V gene is TRBV27, the J gene TRBJ2-7; a weak D match, TRBD1 (5 bases). Trimming removed 6 bases from V and 2 bases from J, with 11 bases in between. Germline V lookup: CDR1 MNHEY, CDR2 SMNVEV (reference sequence). This CDR3 region has 13 residues. The CDR3 loop reads CASSPGFPYEQYF. In DNA, the CDR3 is TGTGCCAGCAGCCCAGGGTTCCCCTACGAGCAGTACTTC.

The J gene is TRBJ2-5, the V gene TRBV9; 10 bases align to TRBD2. CDR3 length: 16 residues. J was trimmed by 2 bases and V by 3 bases; bases with no gene match: 7. Germline assignment: CDR1 SGDLS and CDR2 YYNGEE. DNA for the CDR3: TGTGCCAGCAGCGGAGGGGGGACTAGCGTTCAAGAGACCCAGTACTTC. As protein: CASSGGGTSVQETQYF.

This chain links TRBV7-8 with TRBJ1-2; D gene unclear. The CDR3 runs to 15 residues. Trimming took 0 bases from V and 2 from J, leaving 10 bases between them. Germline CDR1 SGHVS, CDR2 FQNEAQ. CDR3 in amino acids: CASSLASGVNYGYTF. The DNA of the CDR3 is TGTGCCAGCAGCTTAGCTTCCGGGGTGAACTATGGCTACACCTTC.

This clone was counted between two and nine times. The chain couples TRBV27 to TRBJ1-2, with TRBD1 matching 7 bases. V was clipped by 2 bases and J by 2 bases; unmatched bases: 5. This CDR3 spans 15 amino acids. The germline gives CDR1 MNHEY, CDR2 SMNVEV (reference sequence). The CDR3 region has the DNA TGTGCCAGCAGTTTAGTAGGGGGCGGAAACTATGGCTACACCTTC. Translating it yields CASSLVGGGNYGYTF.

The chain links TRBV27 to TRBJ1-1, with D possibly TRBD1 on 5 matching bases. CDR1 MNHEY and CDR2 SMNVEV come from the germline V gene (reference sequence). V lost 5 bases, J lost 7 bases, and 17 bases lay in between. The CDR3 consists of 14 residues. The DNA for the CDR3 is TGTGCCAGCAGTATGGTACGGGGGTTTGATGAAGCTTTCTTT. It specifies CASSMVRGFDEAFF.

This clone occurred a few times. The CDR3 DNA reads TGTGCCAGCAGTTTATGGGGACAGGGCAACTCCTACGAGCAGTACTTC. As protein: CASSLWGQGNSYEQYF. The chain joins TRBV28 to TRBJ2-7, with 9 bases fitting TRBD1. Germline CDR1 is MDHEN and CDR2 is SYDVKM. V lost 0 bases, J lost 0 bases, and 3 bases stayed unmatched. This CDR3 comprises 16 residues.

The chain links TRBV5-6 to TRBJ2-7, with no clear D. Per the germline V gene, CDR1 is SGHDT and CDR2 is YYEEEE. CDR3 length equals 14 residues. V was clipped by 0 bases and J by 4 bases, with 11 bases between them. CDR3 sequence reads: CASSLALVSYEQYF. CDR3 sequence (DNA): TGTGCCAGCAGCTTGGCTCTAGTAAGTTACGAGCAGTACTTC. The variable domain in full, completed from reference TRBV5-6 and TRBJ2-7, reads DAGVTQSPTHLIKTRGQQVTLRCSPKSGHDTVSWYQQALGQGPQFIFQYYEEEERQRGNFPDRFSGHQFPNYSSELNVNALLLGDSALYLCASSLALVSYEQYFGPGTRLTVT.

The chain combines TRBV5-1 with TRBJ1-5; D is undetermined. Germline V gene lookup returns CDR1 SGHRS and CDR2 YFSETQ. V lost 3 bases, J lost 2 bases, and 9 bases lay in between. This CDR3 is 14 amino acids long. CDR3 sequence (DNA): TGCGCCAGCAGCTCGGGAACGGGCAATCAGCCCCAGCATTTT. Amino acid sequence: CASSSGTGNQPQHF.

The CDR3 sequence is CASSIQAGSYNEQFF. CDR3 in DNA: TGTGCCAGTAGTATTCAAGCTGGCTCCTACAATGAGCAGTTCTTC. The rearrangement links TRBV19 to TRBJ2-1; D call uncertain. The ends were cut back, 3 bases at V and 0 bases at J, with 9 bases in the middle. Germline assignment: CDR1 LNHDA and CDR2 SQIVND (reference sequence). There are 15 residues in the CDR3.

The table lists this clone with a few counts. The chain carries TRBV21-1 and TRBJ1-2. TRBV21-1 is a pseudogene locus. There are 11 residues in the CDR3. The CDR3 loop reads CASSVIYGYTF. The DNA of the CDR3 is TGTGCCAGCAGCGTAATATATGGCTACACCTTC.

This clone was found many times. The V gene is TRBV30, the J gene TRBJ1-5; perhaps TRBD1 as D (6 bases). The germline V gene encodes CDR1 GTSNPN and CDR2 SVGIG (reference sequence). Trimming removed 5 bases at V and 3 bases at J, with 11 bases between. This CDR3 spans 13 amino acids. In DNA, the CDR3 is TGTGCCTGGGGCGACAGGTACAATCAGCCCCAGCATTTT. It translates to CAWGDRYNQPQHF.

In this sample, this clone turned up a few times. The chain has TRBV2 and TRBJ1-1; unclear D gene. The ends were cut back, 6 bases at V and 1 base at J, with 9 bases in the middle. Per the germline V gene, CDR1 is SNHLY and CDR2 is FYNNEI. There are 13 residues in the CDR3. The CDR3 DNA reads TGTGCCAGCAGATCGTCGGGGAACACTGAAGCTTTCTTT. It translates to CASRSSGNTEAFF.

The chain employs TRBV5-4 and TRBJ1-5; TRBD1 agrees at 7 bases. Germline V gene sequence: CDR1 SGHNT, CDR2 YYREEE (reference sequence). The junction had 1 base not matched to a gene; V was cut back by 2 bases and J by 5 bases. This CDR3 is built from 13 residues. The CDR3 here is CASSLGQDQPQHF. The CDR3, as DNA: TGTGCCAGCAGCTTAGGACAGGATCAGCCCCAGCATTTT. The variable domain in full, with the rest retrieved from reference TRBV5-4 and TRBJ1-5, is ETGVTQSPTHLIKTRGQQVTLRCSSQSGHNTVSWYQQALGQGPQFIFQYYREEENGRGNFPPRFSGLQFPNYSSELNVNALELDDSALYLCASSLGQDQPQHFGDGTRLSIL.

This chain links TRBV27 with TRBJ2-3, with TRBD2 matching 10 bases. J lost 7 bases, V lost 2 bases, and 6 bases had no gene match. CDR3 length: 15 amino acids. Germline CDR1 MNHEY, CDR2 SMNVEV (reference sequence). The CDR3 spells CASSLGTSVLNTQYF. The CDR3, as DNA: TGTGCCAGCAGTTTAGGGACTAGCGTGTTAAATACGCAGTATTTT.